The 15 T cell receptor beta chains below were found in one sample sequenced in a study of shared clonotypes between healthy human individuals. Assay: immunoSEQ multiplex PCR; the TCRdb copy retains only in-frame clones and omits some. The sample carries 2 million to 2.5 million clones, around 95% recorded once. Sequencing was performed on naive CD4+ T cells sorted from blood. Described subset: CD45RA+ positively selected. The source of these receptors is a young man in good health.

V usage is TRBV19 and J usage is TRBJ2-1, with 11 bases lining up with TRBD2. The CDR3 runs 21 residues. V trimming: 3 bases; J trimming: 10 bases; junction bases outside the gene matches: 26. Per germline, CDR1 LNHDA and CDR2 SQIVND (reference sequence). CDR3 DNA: TGTGCCAGTAGTATTTGGGGACTGGCCGATTCTAGCGGGAGGTTGATAGTGGAGCAGTTCTTC. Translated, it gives CASSIWGLADSSGRLIVEQFF.

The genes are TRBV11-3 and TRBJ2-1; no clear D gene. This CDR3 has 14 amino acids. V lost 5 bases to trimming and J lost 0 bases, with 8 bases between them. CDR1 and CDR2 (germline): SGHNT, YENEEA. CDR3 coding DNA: TGTGCCAGCAGCCCATGGTTCTCCTACAATGAGCAGTTCTTC. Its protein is CASSPWFSYNEQFF.

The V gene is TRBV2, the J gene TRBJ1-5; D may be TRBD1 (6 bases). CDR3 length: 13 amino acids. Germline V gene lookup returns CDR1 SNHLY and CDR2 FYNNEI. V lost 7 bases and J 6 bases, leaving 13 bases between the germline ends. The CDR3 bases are TGTGCCAGCACTTGGGGGGCTCGTCAGCCCCAGCATTTT. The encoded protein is CASTWGARQPQHF.

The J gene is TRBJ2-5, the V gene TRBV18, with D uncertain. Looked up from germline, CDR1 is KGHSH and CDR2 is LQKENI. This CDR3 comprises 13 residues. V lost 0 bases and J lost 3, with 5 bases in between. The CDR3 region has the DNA TGTGCCAGCTCACCACCGCTGAAAGAGACCCAGTACTTC. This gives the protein CASSPPLKETQYF. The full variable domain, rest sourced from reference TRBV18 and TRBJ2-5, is NAGVMQNPRHLVRRRGQEARLRCSPMKGHSHVYWYRQLPEEGLKFMVYLQKENIIDESGMPKERFSAEFPKEGPSILRIQQVVRGDSAAYFCASSPPLKETQYFGPGTRLLVL.

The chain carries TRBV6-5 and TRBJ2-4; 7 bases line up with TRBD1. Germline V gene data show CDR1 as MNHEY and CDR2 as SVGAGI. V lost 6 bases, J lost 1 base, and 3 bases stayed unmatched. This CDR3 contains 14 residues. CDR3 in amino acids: CASSQTGAKNIQYF. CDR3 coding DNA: TGTGCCAGCAGCCAGACAGGGGCCAAAAACATTCAGTACTTC.

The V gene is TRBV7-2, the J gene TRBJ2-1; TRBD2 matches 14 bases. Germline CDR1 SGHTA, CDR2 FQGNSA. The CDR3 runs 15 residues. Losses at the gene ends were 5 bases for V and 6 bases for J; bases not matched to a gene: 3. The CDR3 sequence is CASSPTSGRVNEQFF. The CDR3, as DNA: TGTGCCAGCAGCCCGACTAGCGGGAGGGTCAATGAGCAGTTCTTC.

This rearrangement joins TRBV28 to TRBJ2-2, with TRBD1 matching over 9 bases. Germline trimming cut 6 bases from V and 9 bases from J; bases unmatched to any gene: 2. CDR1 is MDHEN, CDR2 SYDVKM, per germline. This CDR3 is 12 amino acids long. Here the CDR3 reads CASRQGARELFF. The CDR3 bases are TGTGCCAGCAGACAGGGGGCCCGGGAGCTGTTTTTT.

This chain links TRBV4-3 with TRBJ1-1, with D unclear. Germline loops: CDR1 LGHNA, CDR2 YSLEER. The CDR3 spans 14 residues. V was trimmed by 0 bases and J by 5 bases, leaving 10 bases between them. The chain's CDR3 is CASSQDGAKTEAFF. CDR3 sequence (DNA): TGCGCCAGCAGCCAAGATGGCGCTAAGACTGAAGCTTTCTTT.

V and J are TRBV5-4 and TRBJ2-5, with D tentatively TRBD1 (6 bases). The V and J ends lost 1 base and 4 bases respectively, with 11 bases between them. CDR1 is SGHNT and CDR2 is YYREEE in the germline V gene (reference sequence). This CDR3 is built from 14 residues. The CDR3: CASSLSGQRETQYF. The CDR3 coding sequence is TGTGCCAGCAGCTTGTCGGGACAAAGAGAGACCCAGTACTTC.

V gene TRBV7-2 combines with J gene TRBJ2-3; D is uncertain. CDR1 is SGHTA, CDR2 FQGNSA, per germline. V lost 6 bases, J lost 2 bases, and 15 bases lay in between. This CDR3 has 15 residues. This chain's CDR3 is CASSSLTAPTDTQYF. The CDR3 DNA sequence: TGTGCCAGCAGTTCCCTAACGGCGCCCACAGATACGCAGTATTTT. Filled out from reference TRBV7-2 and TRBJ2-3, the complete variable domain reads GAGVSQSPSNKVTEKGKDVELRCDPISGHTALYWYRQSLGQGLEFLIYFQGNSAPDKSGLPSDRFSAERTGGSVSTLTIQRTQQEDSAVYLCASSSLTAPTDTQYFGPGTRLTVL.

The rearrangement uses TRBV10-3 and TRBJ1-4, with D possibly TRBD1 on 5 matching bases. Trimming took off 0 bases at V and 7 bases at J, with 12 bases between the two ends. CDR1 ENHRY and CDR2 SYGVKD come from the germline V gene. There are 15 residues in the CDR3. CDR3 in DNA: TGTGCCATCAGTGAGTCGATGGGGCTAGTTGAAAAACTGTTTTTT. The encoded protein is CAISESMGLVEKLFF.

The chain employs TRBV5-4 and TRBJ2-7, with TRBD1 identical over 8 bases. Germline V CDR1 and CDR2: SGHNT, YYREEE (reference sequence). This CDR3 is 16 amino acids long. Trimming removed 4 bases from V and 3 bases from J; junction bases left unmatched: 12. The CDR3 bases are TGTGCCAGCAGCCCGCAACCCGGGACAGGCAGCTACGAGCAGTACTTC. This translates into CASSPQPGTGSYEQYF.

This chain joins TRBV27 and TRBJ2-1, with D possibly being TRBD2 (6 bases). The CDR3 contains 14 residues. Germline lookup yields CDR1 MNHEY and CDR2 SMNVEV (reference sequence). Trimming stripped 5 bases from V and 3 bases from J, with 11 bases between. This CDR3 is CASSTRRVYNEQFF. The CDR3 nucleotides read TGTGCCAGCAGTACCCGGAGGGTCTACAATGAGCAGTTCTTC.

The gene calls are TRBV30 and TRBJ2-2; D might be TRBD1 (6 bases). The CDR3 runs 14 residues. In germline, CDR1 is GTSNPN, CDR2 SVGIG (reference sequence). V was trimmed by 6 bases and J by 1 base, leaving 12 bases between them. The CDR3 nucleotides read TGTGCCTGCACCCAGACAGGGAACACCGGGGAGCTGTTTTTT. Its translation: CACTQTGNTGELFF.

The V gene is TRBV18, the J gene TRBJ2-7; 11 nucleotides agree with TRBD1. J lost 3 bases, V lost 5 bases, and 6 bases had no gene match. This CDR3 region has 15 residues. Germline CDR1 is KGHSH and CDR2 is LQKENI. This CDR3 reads CASSYSGTGGYEQYF. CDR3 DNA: TGTGCCAGCTCATATTCCGGGACAGGGGGCTACGAGCAGTACTTC.